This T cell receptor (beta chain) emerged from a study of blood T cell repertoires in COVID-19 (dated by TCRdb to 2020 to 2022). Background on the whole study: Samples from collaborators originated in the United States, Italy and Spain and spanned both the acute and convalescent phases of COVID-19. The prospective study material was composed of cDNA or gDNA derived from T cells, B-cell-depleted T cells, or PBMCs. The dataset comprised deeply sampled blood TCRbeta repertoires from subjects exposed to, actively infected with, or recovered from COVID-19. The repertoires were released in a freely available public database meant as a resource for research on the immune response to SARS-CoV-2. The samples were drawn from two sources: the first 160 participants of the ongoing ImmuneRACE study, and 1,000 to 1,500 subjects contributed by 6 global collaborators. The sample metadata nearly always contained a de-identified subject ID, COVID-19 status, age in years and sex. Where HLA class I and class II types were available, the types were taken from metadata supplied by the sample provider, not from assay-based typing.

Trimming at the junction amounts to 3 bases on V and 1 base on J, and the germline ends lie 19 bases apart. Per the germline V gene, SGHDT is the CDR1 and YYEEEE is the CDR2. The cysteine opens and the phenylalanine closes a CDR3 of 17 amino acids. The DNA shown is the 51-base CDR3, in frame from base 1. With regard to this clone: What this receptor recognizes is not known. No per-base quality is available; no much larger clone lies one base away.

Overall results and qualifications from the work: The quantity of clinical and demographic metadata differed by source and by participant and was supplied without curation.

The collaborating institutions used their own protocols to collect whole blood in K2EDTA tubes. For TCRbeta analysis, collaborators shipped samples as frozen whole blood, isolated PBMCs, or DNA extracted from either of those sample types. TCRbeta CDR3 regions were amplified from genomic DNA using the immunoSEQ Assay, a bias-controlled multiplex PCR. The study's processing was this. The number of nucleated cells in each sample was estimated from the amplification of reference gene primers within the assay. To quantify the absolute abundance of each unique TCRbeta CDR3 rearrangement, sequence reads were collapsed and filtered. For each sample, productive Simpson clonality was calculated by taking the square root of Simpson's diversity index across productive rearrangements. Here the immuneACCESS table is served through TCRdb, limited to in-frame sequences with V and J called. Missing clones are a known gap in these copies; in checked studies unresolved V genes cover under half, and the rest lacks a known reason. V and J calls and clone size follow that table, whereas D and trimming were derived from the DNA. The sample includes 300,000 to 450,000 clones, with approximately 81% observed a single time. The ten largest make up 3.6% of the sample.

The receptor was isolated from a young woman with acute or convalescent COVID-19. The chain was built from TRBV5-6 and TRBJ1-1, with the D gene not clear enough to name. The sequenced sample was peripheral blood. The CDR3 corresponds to CASSSSTPAFRNTEAFF. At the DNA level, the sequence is TGTGCCAGCAGCTCTTCGACTCCGGCCTTTAGGAACACTGAAGCTTTCTTT.